The next 5 T cell receptor beta chains were all read from a single sample in a study of blood T cell repertoires in COVID-19. Clones were read by immunoSEQ multiplex PCR, and TCRdb kept only the in-frame ones, dropping some. The sample includes 140,000 or so clones, just under 85% seen only once; the top ten take 3% to 3.5%. Sequences were obtained from PBMCs or T cells enriched from blood (not recorded which). The receptors here all came from a woman between 50 and 59 years old with acute COVID-19.

CDR3 loop: CASSHWGAGEPQHF. The CDR3 bases are TGTGCCAGCAGCCACTGGGGAGCCGGCGAGCCCCAGCATTTT. The chain carries TRBV4-2 and TRBJ1-5; D is ambiguous. The germline CDR1 and CDR2 sequences are LGHNA and YNFKEQ. The V and J ends lost 3 bases and 8 bases respectively, with 14 bases between them. The CDR3 loop spans 14 amino acids.

V gene TRBV3-1 (or the pseudogene TRBV3-2) combines with J gene TRBJ2-1; 14 bases agree with TRBD2. This CDR3 has 13 amino acids. The V gene end was trimmed by 2 bases and the J gene end by 15 bases; junction bases not matched to a gene: 3. Germline V gene sequence: CDR1 LGHDT, CDR2 YNNKEL (reference sequence). This CDR3 is CASSQRLAGGVFF. The CDR3 nucleotides read TGTGCCAGCAGCCAACGACTAGCGGGAGGGGTGTTCTTC.

The chain joins TRBV30 to TRBJ2-7; 7 bases match TRBD1. The germline V gene encodes CDR1 GTSNPN and CDR2 SVGIG (reference sequence). The CDR3 consists of 22 residues. With 3 bases clipped from V and 2 bases from J, the junction kept 31 bases outside the gene matches. In DNA form, the CDR3 reads TGTGCCTGGAGCCCGGCCACCCCAGATCAACCCAGACAGGGACCTCCTCCCTACGAGCAGTACTTC. It translates to CAWSPATPDQPRQGPPPYEQYF.

This chain joins TRBV30 and TRBJ1-6; 7 nucleotides match TRBD1. CDR1 is GTSNPN, CDR2 SVGIG, per germline (reference sequence). The trim removed 6 bases at V and 0 bases at J, leaving 5 bases unmatched. This CDR3 comprises 15 residues. CDR3 in DNA: TGTGCCTGCCGGGACAGCGTCTCCTATAATTCACCCCTCCACTTT. This gives the protein CACRDSVSYNSPLHF.

This clone has just a few counts. The chain is built from TRBV7-2 and TRBJ2-7; D may be TRBD1 (5 bases). CDR1 SGHTA and CDR2 FQGNSA come from the germline V gene. The CDR3 sequence is 15 residues long. The V end was cut by 0 bases, the J end by 1 base, with 10 bases between. The CDR3 is CASSLAGRPSYEQYF. In DNA, the CDR3 is TGTGCCAGCAGCTTAGCGGGGCGGCCTTCCTACGAGCAGTACTTC.